This passage covers 32 T cell receptor beta chains from one sample sequenced in a study of metastatic and nonmetastatic thyroid tumors. TCRdb re-processed the PCR reads through MiXCR. Of 64,000 or so clones in the sample, roughly 17% are singletons; the top ten hold roughly a tenth. Patients underwent thyroid surgery, and none had received any treatment before it. What was sequenced was blood. Receptors originate from a male donor with papillary thyroid cancer or a benign thyroid nodule (not recorded which). Some clones in this sample may be carry-over from other donors' samples.

This clone was recorded a few times. V and J are TRBV19 and TRBJ2-7; D not certain. There are 14 residues in the CDR3. CDR1 and CDR2 (germline): LNHDA, SQIVND (reference sequence). Trimming stripped 9 bases from V and 4 bases from J, with 19 bases between. CDR3 sequence (DNA): TGTGCCAGCACCCGAGAATCAAACCAGTACGAGCAGTACGTC. Its translation: CASTRESNQYEQYV.

The gene calls are TRBV7-9 and TRBJ1-1; D is uncertain. This CDR3 spans 14 amino acids. Germline V CDR1 and CDR2: SEHNR, FQNEAQ (reference sequence). V was trimmed by 9 bases and J by 3 bases, leaving 17 bases between them. The CDR3 DNA reads as TGTGCCAGTAGCCTCAGCTCCGGTCACACTGAAGCTTTCTTT. Residues: CASSLSSGHTEAFF.

This clone was seen repeatedly, ten times or more. The chain combines TRBV7-9 with TRBJ1-2, with D possibly being TRBD1 (6 bases). Germline loops: CDR1 SEHNR, CDR2 FQNEAQ (reference sequence). The CDR3 is 14 amino acids. The ends were cut back, 3 bases at V and 4 bases at J, with 12 bases in the middle. The CDR3 DNA follows: TGTGCCAGCAGCTTCGATACAGGGACCTATGGCTACACCTTC. Residues: CASSFDTGTYGYTF.

This clone was observed many times. The V gene is TRBV12-3 or TRBV12-4, the J gene TRBJ1-1; TRBD1 matches at 7 bases. CDR3 length equals 13 residues. V trimming: 5 bases; J trimming: 8 bases; junction bases outside the gene matches: 8. Here the CDR3 DNA reads TGTGCCAGCAGTACAAAGGGGGCGCAAGAAGCTTTCTTT. As protein: CASSTKGAQEAFF.

Ten or more counts support this clone. This chain links TRBV7-9 with TRBJ2-2; D is unresolved. V was clipped by 1 base and J by 1 base, with 4 bases between them. Germline CDR1 is SEHNR and CDR2 is FQNEAQ (reference sequence). The length of the CDR3 is 14 residues. The CDR3 nucleotides read TGTGCCAGCAGCTTAGGCGGGAACACCGGGGAGCTGTTTTTT. Translating it yields CASSLGGNTGELFF.

A word on this clone: This may stem from a read error, because a much larger clone lies one nucleotide away. At the DNA level, this CDR3 is encoded by other sequences in the same sample as well. The CDR3 sequence is CASSWERNTEAFF. The CDR3 coding sequence is TGTGCCAGCAGCTGGGAAAGAAACACTGAAGCTTTCTTT. The rearrangement links TRBV5-4 to TRBJ1-1; no reliable D call. V was clipped by 3 bases and J by 2 bases, with 8 bases between them. The CDR3 consists of 13 residues. Per the germline V gene, CDR1 is SGHNT and CDR2 is YYREEE (reference sequence).

This clone has a count of ten or more. This chain links TRBV27 with TRBJ2-7; D is unresolved. Trimming removed 1 base from V and 0 bases from J, with 10 bases in between. The CDR3 sequence is 15 residues long. In germline, CDR1 is MNHEY, CDR2 SMNVEV (reference sequence). The CDR3 DNA follows: TGTGCCAGCAGTTTATACTTTTTAAGCTCCTACGAGCAGTACTTC. Translated, it gives CASSLYFLSSYEQYF.

This clone was observed many times. The chain is built from TRBV27 and TRBJ1-5; possible D gene TRBD1, 5 bases. V gave up 8 bases and J gave up 5 bases, with 13 bases separating them. CDR1 and CDR2 from the germline V gene are MNHEY and SMNVEV (reference sequence). The CDR3 runs 13 residues. DNA for the CDR3: TGTGCCAGCGGCTTCCAGGGTTATCAGCCCCAGCATTTT. Translation: CASGFQGYQPQHF.

This clone was counted many times. A read error is possible here, since a much larger clone lies one base away. J is TRBJ2-7 and V is TRBV19; D not resolved. The CDR3 runs 12 residues. Trimming cost V 5 bases and J 3 bases, with 8 bases left between them. Germline CDR1 is LNHDA and CDR2 is SQIVND (reference sequence). In nucleotides, the CDR3 is TGTGCCAGTAGTGATTCACACTACGAGCAGTACTTC. Amino acids: CASSDSHYEQYF.

This clone has just a few counts. The chain carries TRBV11-2 and TRBJ1-3; maybe TRBD1 (5 bases). CDR1 is SGHAT, CDR2 FQNNGV, per germline. The length of the CDR3 is 15 residues. The V and J ends lost 5 bases and 0 bases respectively, with 11 bases between them. The CDR3 DNA reads as TGTGCCAGCAGCCGGTGGGGGGGCTCTGGAAACACCATATATTTT. Its protein is CASSRWGGSGNTIYF.

This clone was observed many times. The genes are TRBV4-3 and TRBJ2-1; a possible D gene is TRBD1 (6 bases). Trimming pared 3 bases from V and 3 bases from J, leaving 12 bases between. This CDR3 has 15 amino acids. The germline gives CDR1 LGHNA, CDR2 YSLEER. CDR3 DNA: TGCGCCAGCAGCCAGACGACAGGAGACTACAATGAGCAGTTCTTC. This sequence encodes CASSQTTGDYNEQFF.

This clone was counted ten times or more. A much larger clone sits a single nucleotide away, making a read error possible. The chain combines TRBV27 with TRBJ1-2; 9 nucleotides match TRBD1. CDR1 is MNHEY, CDR2 SMNVEV, per germline (reference sequence). The CDR3 totals 16 residues. The CDR3 DNA sequence: TGTGCCAGCAGTTTCCGCGGGACAGGGCCCTTCTATGGCTGCACCTTC. Protein sequence: CASSFRGTGPFYGCTF.

The chain has TRBV4-1 and TRBJ2-3; TRBD1 is a possible D gene (6 bases). The CDR3 contains 17 residues. Germline V gene data show CDR1 as MGHRA and CDR2 as YSYEKL. Deletions cut 1 base from V and 0 bases from J, with 14 bases between. CDR3 coding DNA: TGCGCCAGCAGCCAAGTTGGGCAGGGGATTAGCACAGATACGCAGTATTTT. This gives the protein CASSQVGQGISTDTQYF.

This clone was found many times. The chain uses TRBV14 and TRBJ1-1; D remains ambiguous. The germline V gene encodes CDR1 SGHDN and CDR2 FVKESK. The V end was cut by 4 bases, the J end by 5 bases, with 11 bases between. The CDR3 is made up of 13 amino acids. The CDR3 DNA sequence: TGTGCCAGCAGCCCCCTCTTTTGGACTGAAGCTTTCTTT. This gives the protein CASSPLFWTEAFF.

There are many counts of this clone. Here the CDR3 reads CASTPGQYNSPLHF. The CDR3 DNA sequence: TGTGCCAGTACACCGGGACAGTATAATTCACCCCTCCACTTT. The V and J genes are TRBV5-6 and TRBJ1-6; 7 bases fit TRBD1. This CDR3 spans 14 amino acids. V shed 8 bases and J 4 bases; nucleotides not matched to a gene: 6. Germline CDR1 is SGHDT and CDR2 is YYEEEE.

This clone was seen once. The junction shows a germline mismatch at one end, possibly a read error. The gene calls are TRBV9 and TRBJ2-3; 7 nucleotides agree with TRBD2. Germline V CDR1 and CDR2: SGDLS, YYNGEE. The CDR3 covers 17 residues. This CDR3 is CASSVGAPGGSTYTQYF. CDR3 coding DNA: TGTGCCAGCAGCGTGGGAGCGCCGGGGGGTAGCACATATACGCAGTATTTT.

This clone was counted ten times or more. The V gene is TRBV3-1, the J gene TRBJ1-3; D remains unclear. Trimming stripped 1 base from V and 4 bases from J, with 11 bases between. Germline assignment: CDR1 LGHDT and CDR2 YNNKEL (reference sequence). CDR3 length: 15 amino acids. CDR3 sequence reads: CASSQGPLTGNTIYF. As DNA, the CDR3 is TGTGCCAGCAGCCAAGGTCCCCTGACGGGAAACACCATATATTTT.

As to this clone: This may arise from a read error, as a much more abundant clone is one base away. The CDR3 here is CASTTMTSGGRQETQYF. The CDR3 coding sequence is TGTGCCAGCACTACGATGACTAGCGGGGGGAGGCAAGAGACCCAGTACTTC. J is TRBJ2-5 and V is TRBV28; 13 bases fit TRBD2. The CDR3 is 17 residues long. Germline CDR1 and CDR2: MDHEN and SYDVKM. Trimming at V came to 7 bases and at J to 2 bases, leaving 10 bases not matched to a gene.

This clone was counted only a few times. A much larger clone is a single base away; this may be a read error. The chain joins TRBV10-3 to TRBJ1-5; the match to TRBD1 covers 10 bases. This CDR3 has 14 residues. Germline CDR1 is ENHRY and CDR2 is SYGVKD. In nucleotides, the CDR3 is TGTGCCATCAGCGGGACAGGGGATAATCAGCCCCAGGATTTT. The encoded protein is CAISGTGDNQPQDF.

The table lists this clone with a few counts. The chain employs TRBV5-4 and TRBJ2-6; unclear D gene. The germline V gene encodes CDR1 SGHNT and CDR2 YYREEE (reference sequence). The V gene lost 2 bases and the J gene lost 0 bases, with 12 bases spanning the gap. This CDR3 contains 17 residues. Here the CDR3 DNA reads TGTGCCAGCAGCTTACAGAAGACCAGCTCTGGGGCCAACGTCCTGACTTTC. Amino acid sequence: CASSLQKTSSGANVLTF.

The sample holds many counts of this clone. The rearrangement links TRBV15 to TRBJ2-6; tentatively, D is TRBD2 (6 bases). CDR3 size: 16 residues. Germline CDR1 LNHNV, CDR2 YYDKDF (reference sequence). The ends were cut back, 0 bases at V and 4 bases at J, with 10 bases in the middle. CDR3 coding DNA: TGTGCCACCAGCAGAGAGGAGGGGACCGGGGCCAACGTCCTGACTTTC. Amino acids: CATSREEGTGANVLTF.

This clone was seen ten or more times. V and J are TRBV30 and TRBJ1-2, with D perhaps matching TRBD1 (5 bases). The germline V gene encodes CDR1 GTSNPN and CDR2 SVGIG (reference sequence). V lost 0 bases and J lost 6, with 8 bases in between. CDR3 length: 12 residues. The CDR3 DNA is TGTGCCTGGAGTGTACGGGGGGATGGCTACACCTTC. Residues: CAWSVRGDGYTF.

This clone was recorded at least ten times. The chain uses TRBV6-5 and TRBJ1-3, with 9 bases fitting TRBD1. Germline values: CDR1 MNHEY, CDR2 SVGAGI. The CDR3 contains 16 residues. Germline trimming cut 2 bases from V and 4 bases from J; bases unmatched to any gene: 6. The CDR3 region is CASSYTSGQGGNTIYF. As DNA, the CDR3 is TGTGCCAGCAGTTACACGTCGGGACAGGGAGGAAACACCATATATTTT.

Many counts were recorded for this clone. The chain has TRBV5-5 and TRBJ2-3, with 7 positions matching TRBD1. After removal of 5 bases from V and 2 bases from J, the junction contained 5 bases not matched to a gene. The CDR3 extends over 14 amino acids. Germline assignment: CDR1 SGHKS and CDR2 YYEKEE (reference sequence). CDR3 DNA sequence: TGTGCCAGCAGGAGGGACAGCTTCACAGATACGCAGTATTTT. Translation: CASRRDSFTDTQYF.

Remarks on this clone: This may stem from a read error, because a much larger clone lies one nucleotide away. The rearrangement uses TRBV6-2 or TRBV6-3 and TRBJ2-5; D may correspond to TRBD1 or TRBD2 (5 bases each). The V and J ends lost 2 bases and 4 bases respectively, with 11 bases between them. Germline CDR1 reads MNHEY; CDR2 reads SVGEGT. The CDR3 has 14 residues. The CDR3 nucleotides are TGTGCCAGCAGTTACCGGGACGGGGCAGAGACCCAGTACTTC. Amino acid sequence: CASSYRDGAETQYF.

The chain couples TRBV5-6 to TRBJ1-5, with TRBD1 identical over 10 bases. V trimming: 3 bases; J trimming: 7 bases; junction bases outside the gene matches: 7. Germline V gene sequence: CDR1 SGHDT, CDR2 YYEEEE. The CDR3 covers 15 residues. For the CDR3, the DNA is TGTGCCAGCAGCTACGGGACAGGGGAATCCCAGCCCCAGCATTTT. Translation: CASSYGTGESQPQHF.

Remarks on this clone: A much larger clone is a single base away; this may be a read error. Other DNA sequences in this specimen translate into the identical CDR3. This chain joins TRBV10-3 and TRBJ2-5, with 12 bases that match TRBD2. This CDR3 is 16 amino acids long. The germline gives CDR1 ENHRY, CDR2 SYGVKD. DNA of the CDR3: TGTGCCATCAGTGATCGACGACTAGCGGGAGAAGAGACACAGTACTTC. It yields the protein CAISDRRLAGEETQYF.

This clone was counted many times. The chain couples TRBV2 to TRBJ1-3, with D unclear. This CDR3 contains 15 residues. Trimming shortened V by 7 bases and J by 7 bases, and 20 bases separated the two germline ends. CDR1 and CDR2 from the germline V gene are SNHLY and FYNNEI. CDR3 sequence: CASIRREGRFNTIYF. The CDR3, as DNA: TGTGCCAGCATAAGGAGGGAAGGGAGGTTCAACACCATATATTTT.

This clone came up many times. The rearrangement links TRBV28 to TRBJ2-7, with a weak D call TRBD1 (5 bases). Trimming shortened V by 6 bases and J by 2 bases, and 8 bases separated the two germline ends. Germline V gives CDR1 MDHEN, CDR2 SYDVKM. CDR3 length equals 12 residues. The CDR3 reads CASRGQTYEQYF. CDR3 nucleotides: TGTGCCAGCAGGGGGCAGACCTACGAGCAGTACTTC.

There are many counts of this clone. The V and J genes are TRBV28 and TRBJ2-7; 9 bases fit TRBD1. J was trimmed by 1 base and V by 7 bases; bases with no gene match: 5. The germline V gene encodes CDR1 MDHEN and CDR2 SYDVKM. The CDR3 extends over 14 amino acids. The CDR3 loop is CASTRQGVSYEQYF. CDR3 nucleotides: TGTGCCAGCACCCGACAGGGGGTTTCCTACGAGCAGTACTTC.

This clone was found a few times. The junction departs from the called germline gene at one end, perhaps through a read error. The genes are TRBV28 and TRBJ1-1, with TRBD1 as a possible D gene (5 bases). The CDR3 runs to 15 residues. From germline, CDR1 is MDHEN and CDR2 SYDVKM. The CDR3, as DNA: TGTGCCAGAAGTTTTTCGGCCGGGGGTAGGTATGAAGCTTTCTTT. Its translation: CARSFSAGGRYEAFF.

This clone was seen repeatedly, ten times or more. The CDR3 DNA reads as TGCAGTGCTAGTACGGGGGGCGACTACAATGAGCAGTTCTTC. Its protein is CSASTGGDYNEQFF. The chain carries TRBV20-1 and TRBJ2-1; possibly TRBD2 for D (7 bases). The ends were cut back, 3 bases at V and 3 bases at J, with 12 bases in the middle. Per germline, CDR1 DFQATT and CDR2 SNEGSKA (reference sequence). The CDR3 is 14 residues long.